The 23 T cell receptor beta chains below were found in one sample sequenced in a study of blood T cell repertoires in COVID-19. Clones were sequenced by immunoSEQ multiplex PCR, and TCRdb holds only the in-frame ones, with some missing. The data show around 110,000 clones, with about nine tenths seen just once and 1.5% to 2% held by the top ten. The sample consisted of peripheral blood. Receptors originate from a human donor with active COVID-19. The donor label of this sample is uncertain.

V and J are TRBV19 and TRBJ1-4, with TRBD1 matching 10 bases. The CDR3 loop spans 15 amino acids. The germline gives CDR1 LNHDA, CDR2 SQIVND (reference sequence). With V trimmed by 5 bases and J by 6 bases, 6 bases remained unmatched. The CDR3 DNA sequence: TGTGCCAGTAGTCCTCGGACAGGGGGGGATGAAAAACTGTTTTTT. This sequence encodes CASSPRTGGDEKLFF.

In this sample, this clone turned up a few times. The J gene is TRBJ1-6, the V gene TRBV20-1, with TRBD1 as a possible D gene (5 bases). The CDR3 runs to 14 residues. V lost 3 bases and J 6 bases, leaving 12 bases between the germline ends. Germline values: CDR1 DFQATT, CDR2 SNEGSKA (reference sequence). CDR3 residues: CSASLGPRNSPLHF. CDR3 DNA: TGCAGTGCTAGTTTGGGGCCCCGTAATTCACCCCTCCACTTT.

The chain combines TRBV21-1 with TRBJ2-7; TRBD1, as called in the table, went unchecked against the DNA. TRBV21-1 is described as a pseudogene. The CDR3 is 15 residues long. The DNA for the CDR3 is TGTGCCAGCAGCAAAGCACAGGGGGGGACCTACGAGCAGTACTTC. It yields the protein CASSKAQGGTYEQYF.

V and J are TRBV4-1 and TRBJ2-7; tentative D call: TRBD2 (5 bases). Looked up from germline, CDR1 is MGHRA and CDR2 is YSYEKL. V lost 0 bases, J lost 2 bases, and 20 bases lay in between. CDR3 length equals 18 residues. CDR3 DNA: TGCGCCAGCAGCCAAGATATTTTCGGGGAGACTACCCCCTACGAGCAGTACTTC. Translating it yields CASSQDIFGETTPYEQYF.

The rearrangement joins TRBV10-3 to TRBJ1-1; perhaps TRBD1 as D (6 bases). Germline lookup yields CDR1 ENHRY and CDR2 SYGVKD. The V end lost 5 bases, the J end lost 4 bases, and 14 bases lay between the germline ends. The CDR3 consists of 14 residues. This CDR3 is CAISPTGGGTEAFF. Written as DNA, the CDR3 is TGTGCCATCAGTCCGACAGGTGGGGGCACTGAAGCTTTCTTT.

The rearrangement links TRBV19 to TRBJ1-1, with 7 bases identical to TRBD1. Germline V gene lookup returns CDR1 LNHDA and CDR2 SQIVND (reference sequence). V was clipped by 9 bases and J by 0 bases; unmatched bases: 4. This CDR3 is 13 amino acids long. CDR3 sequence reads: CASLQGVNTEAFF. CDR3 in DNA: TGTGCCAGCCTCCAGGGGGTGAACACTGAAGCTTTCTTT.

The chain is built from TRBV4-3 and TRBJ1-2; perhaps TRBD1 as D (6 bases). The CDR3 consists of 14 residues. Germline CDR1 and CDR2: LGHNA and YSLEER. V was cut by 1 base and J by 4 bases, with 10 bases left in between. The CDR3 nucleotides read TGCGCCAGCAGCCAAGTGGGGGCGAGCTATGGCTACACCTTC. Its translation is CASSQVGASYGYTF.

The J gene is TRBJ2-4, the V gene TRBV28, with 8 bases aligning to TRBD1. The germline CDR1 and CDR2 sequences are MDHEN and SYDVKM. The J segment lost 2 bases and the V segment lost 6 bases, leaving 6 bases of the junction unmatched. The length of the CDR3 is 15 residues. CDR3 coding DNA: TGTGCCAGCAGGGACAGGGATTGGTCCAAAAACATTCAGTACTTC. Translated: CASRDRDWSKNIQYF.

The rearrangement joins TRBV25-1 to TRBJ2-1; 10 nucleotides agree with TRBD2. Germline V gene data show CDR1 as MGHDK and CDR2 as SYGVNS. J was trimmed by 7 bases and V by 5 bases; bases with no gene match: 11. This CDR3 is 16 amino acids long. CDR3: CASSPPGLAIFNEQFF. CDR3 coding DNA: TGTGCCAGCAGTCCACCGGGACTAGCGATCTTTAATGAGCAGTTCTTC.

The chain combines TRBV29-1 with TRBJ1-6; 9 bases match TRBD1. Germline loops: CDR1 SQVTM, CDR2 ANQGSEA. V trimming: 5 bases; J trimming: 7 bases; junction bases outside the gene matches: 9. This CDR3 spans 15 amino acids. The CDR3 sequence: CSVKQGADRNSPLHF. The DNA for the CDR3 is TGCAGCGTTAAACAGGGGGCCGATCGGAATTCACCCCTCCACTTT.

This chain links TRBV6-5 with TRBJ2-3, with 11 bases that match TRBD2. Unmatched junction bases numbered 3, after V lost 5 bases and J lost 2 bases. The CDR3 has 15 residues. Germline CDR1 MNHEY, CDR2 SVGAGI. CDR3 sequence reads: CASSLAGGSTDTQYF. CDR3 coding DNA: TGTGCCAGCAGTCTAGCGGGGGGTTCCACAGATACGCAGTATTTT.

The chain links TRBV20-1 to TRBJ1-5, with no clear D. Per the germline V gene, CDR1 is DFQATT and CDR2 is SNEGSKA (reference sequence). The CDR3 extends over 11 amino acids. The V and J ends lost 3 bases and 5 bases respectively, with 5 bases between them. The CDR3 loop reads CSASPDQPQHF. As DNA, the CDR3 is TGCAGTGCTAGCCCGGATCAGCCCCAGCATTTT.

The rearrangement joins TRBV7-2 to TRBJ1-4, with 7 bases lining up with TRBD1. J gave up 5 bases and V 5 bases, and 8 bases lay outside the gene matches. The CDR3 is 15 residues long. Germline-derived CDR1 and CDR2 are SGHTA and FQGNSA. The DNA of the CDR3 is TGTGCCAGCAGCACCCACAGGGGCGAGAATGAAAAACTGTTTTTT. This translates into CASSTHRGENEKLFF.

The chain couples TRBV6-2 or TRBV6-3 to TRBJ1-1, with a tentative D call TRBD1 (5 bases). This CDR3 region has 15 residues. Trimming cost V 2 bases and J 3 bases, with 13 bases left between them. Per germline, CDR1 MNHEY and CDR2 SVGEGT. The DNA for the CDR3 is TGTGCCAGCAGTTACCAGAATAGGGGTGACACTGAAGCTTTCTTT. Protein product: CASSYQNRGDTEAFF.

CDR3: CASSLAGGGQTDTQYF. The CDR3 nucleotides read TGTGCCAGCAGCTTGGCCGGGGGGGGGCAAACAGATACGCAGTATTTT. This chain connects TRBV5-4 to TRBJ2-3; 8 bases line up with TRBD2. With 0 bases clipped from V and 3 bases from J, the junction kept 6 bases outside the gene matches. The CDR3 extends over 16 amino acids. Germline lookup yields CDR1 SGHNT and CDR2 YYREEE (reference sequence).

CDR3 sequence (DNA): TGTGCCAGCAGCGCCAGACAGGGCCTCACAGATACGCAGTATTTT. Its protein product is CASSARQGLTDTQYF. This sequence joins TRBV9 and TRBJ2-3; 7 bases are shared with TRBD1. CDR3 size: 15 residues. J lost 2 bases, V lost 3 bases, and 6 bases had no gene match. Germline V lookup: CDR1 SGDLS, CDR2 YYNGEE.

The chain joins TRBV7-2 to TRBJ2-7; tentative D call: TRBD2 (5 bases). In germline, CDR1 is SGHTA, CDR2 FQGNSA. The CDR3 loop spans 13 amino acids. The V gene lost 4 bases and the J gene lost 3 bases, with 10 bases spanning the gap. The CDR3 coding sequence is TGTGCCAGCAGCTCCCCGGGGTTCTACGAGCAGTACTTC. Translation: CASSSPGFYEQYF. The full variable domain, with the rest looked up from reference TRBV7-2 and TRBJ2-7, is GAGVSQSPSNKVTEKGKDVELRCDPISGHTALYWYRQSLGQGLEFLIYFQGNSAPDKSGLPSDRFSAERTGGSVSTLTIQRTQQEDSAVYLCASSSPGFYEQYFGPGTRLTVT.

This clone has more than one count but fewer than ten. The chain couples TRBV2 to TRBJ2-2, with TRBD2 as a possible D gene (5 bases). The germline CDR1 and CDR2 sequences are SNHLY and FYNNEI. Trimming took 3 bases from V and 4 from J, leaving 6 bases between them. The CDR3 has 13 residues. The CDR3 region has the DNA TGTGCCAGCAGTGAGACTACCACCGGGGAGCTGTTTTTT. Its translation: CASSETTTGELFF.

The CDR3 is CASSESGGGEQFF. In nucleotides, the CDR3 is TGCGCCAGCAGTGAGTCGGGAGGGGGTGAGCAGTTCTTC. The chain combines TRBV10-2 with TRBJ2-1; maybe TRBD2 (7 bases). The CDR3 extends over 13 amino acids. Germline assignment: CDR1 WSHSY and CDR2 SAAADI. Trimming cost V 0 bases and J 9 bases, with 9 bases left between them.

This clone was counted a single time. Here the CDR3 DNA reads TGTGCCAGTATCTCCGGGACAGGGGGTAACAATCAGCCCCAGCATTTT. It yields the protein CASISGTGGNNQPQHF. The J gene is TRBJ1-5, the V gene TRBV19; 11 nucleotides match TRBD1. In germline, CDR1 is LNHDA, CDR2 SQIVND (reference sequence). The trim removed 7 bases at V and 3 bases at J, leaving 8 bases unmatched. The length of the CDR3 is 16 residues.

This chain uses TRBV15 with TRBJ2-3; D possibly corresponds to TRBD1 (6 bases). The CDR3 is 15 amino acids. Trimming shortened V by 3 bases and J by 0 bases, and 10 bases separated the two germline ends. The germline CDR1 and CDR2 sequences are LNHNV and YYDKDF (reference sequence). CDR3 sequence: CATSRTGLSTDTQYF. The CDR3 DNA follows: TGTGCCACCAGCAGGACAGGCCTTAGCACAGATACGCAGTATTTT.

V gene TRBV7-2 combines with J gene TRBJ2-7, with a weak D call TRBD2 (6 bases). Germline CDR1 is SGHTA and CDR2 is FQGNSA. The V gene lost 1 base and the J gene lost 6 bases, with 19 bases spanning the gap. This CDR3 is 16 amino acids long. CDR3 in DNA: TGTGCCAGCAGCTTAGGAATAGGGTCACACGGGGGCGAGCAGTACTTC. Its translation: CASSLGIGSHGGEQYF.

The chain links TRBV5-1 to TRBJ2-5; D is uncertain. Germline V gene sequence: CDR1 SGHRS, CDR2 YFSETQ. CDR3 length: 14 residues. V lost 0 bases and J lost 5, with 11 bases in between. CDR3: CASSLESGRETQYF. CDR3 in DNA: TGCGCCAGCAGCTTGGAATCTGGTCGGGAGACCCAGTACTTC.